The clone carrying this T cell receptor (beta chain) was seen just once. These data originate in a study of blood T cell repertoires in COVID-19. Study in general: T cells, B-cell-depleted T cells, or PBMCs supplied cDNA or gDNA.

Profiled with immunoSEQ multiplex PCR; TCRdb holds only in-frame clones, not every one. Among about 440,000 clones listed, roughly 88% were seen once. The CDR3 is 16 amino acids. The trim removed 0 bases at V and 6 bases at J, leaving 7 bases unmatched. Germline CDR1 and CDR2: SGHTA and FQGNSA. This rearrangement joins TRBV7-2 to TRBJ1-3; 8 bases line up with TRBD1. What was sequenced was peripheral blood. The clonotype was recovered from a woman between 50 and 59 years old with COVID-19, enrolled during active disease. The CDR3 spells CASSLAGTGGENTIYF. Written as DNA, the CDR3 is TGTGCCAGCAGCTTAGCAGGGACAGGAGGGGAAAACACCATATATTTT. Using reference TRBV7-2 and TRBJ1-3 for the parts outside the CDR3, the full variable domain is GAGVSQSPSNKVTEKGKDVELRCDPISGHTALYWYRQSLGQGLEFLIYFQGNSAPDKSGLPSDRFSAERTGGSVSTLTIQRTQQEDSAVYLCASSLAGTGGENTIYFGEGSWLTVV.